This T cell receptor beta chain was found in a study of T cells expressing NK-cell markers. Worth noting for this clonotype: What it binds is not known.

cDNA encoding TCR beta was synthesized via 5'RACE template switching incorporating UMIs. TCRdb re-called the 5' RACE reads; one entry per CDR3 protein, DNA not given. The ten most abundant clones cover 3.5% to 4.5% of a sample with 500,000 to 700,000 distinct CDR3 sequences. The CDR3 loop spans 15 amino acids. Study findings and constraints: Of the CD8+ T cell pool in roughly six donors, roughly 1.0-8% was accounted for by dominant NKG2C+ clonotypes.

Sequences were obtained from blood T cells: a sorted CD56 or NKG2C T cell subset, CD4+ or CD8+ T cells, or bulk PBMC T cells (not recorded which). The sequence derives from a man between 18 and 29 years old in good health. V and J are TRBV12-3 or TRBV12-4 and TRBJ2-1; TCRdb's D gene call, TRBD1, goes unchecked for lack of DNA. CDR3: CASSPRGRQVNEQFF.